This is a list of T cell receptor beta chains from one sample in a study of blood T cell repertoires in COVID-19. Sequencing used immunoSEQ multiplex PCR; TCRdb keeps in-frame clones, though not all of them. The table lists approximately 290,000 clones, 70% to 90% of them singletons. Sequences were obtained from PBMCs or T cells enriched from blood (not recorded which). These receptors were taken from a woman under 40 who had recovered from COVID-19. Both conserved end residues are part of each CDR3. Each record gives: D gene, clone size, V gene, J gene, CDR3 protein, CDR3 DNA. A D gene is named only where the DNA matches it firmly. Clone size, where shown, is once, few, many, or a class for clones that have expanded.

D: TRBD1; size: -; V: TRBV9; J: TRBJ1-5; CDR3: CASSADRLGGPQHF; DNA: TGTGCCAGCAGCGCGGACAGGCTCGGGGGGCCCCAGCATTTT
D: -; size: few; V: TRBV2; J: TRBJ1-5; CDR3: CASRAGQYSNQPQHF; DNA: TGTGCCAGCAGGGCGGGGCAGTATAGCAATCAGCCCCAGCATTTT
D: -; size: -; V: TRBV5-8; J: TRBJ1-2; CDR3: CASSFDSDGGYTF; DNA: TGTGCCAGCAGTTTCGACAGCGACGGTGGCTACACCTTC
D: -; size: -; V: TRBV25-1; J: TRBJ1-2; CDR3: CASSEYASSYGYTF; DNA: TGTGCCAGCAGTGAATACGCTAGTTCCTATGGCTACACCTTC
D: -; size: -; V: TRBV7-9; J: TRBJ1-2; CDR3: CASSLDRDGYTF; DNA: TGTGCCAGCAGCTTAGACAGGGATGGCTACACCTTC
D: -; size: -; V: TRBV15; J: TRBJ1-4; CDR3: CATSRPEASGIEKLFF; DNA: TGTGCCACCAGCAGACCAGAGGCTTCGGGGATTGAAAAACTGTTTTTT
D: -; size: -; V: TRBV19; J: TRBJ1-6; CDR3: CASSPKTGSNSPLHF; DNA: TGTGCCAGTAGCCCAAAAACAGGGTCTAATTCACCCCTCCACTTT
D: TRBD1; size: few; V: TRBV11-3; J: TRBJ1-5; CDR3: CASSRRGNQPQHF; DNA: TGTGCCAGCAGCCGCAGGGGGAATCAGCCCCAGCATTTT
D: TRBD1; size: once; V: TRBV11-2; J: TRBJ1-6; CDR3: CASRGQGGTPLHF; DNA: TGTGCCAGCAGGGGACAGGGGGGTACACCCCTCCACTTT
D: -; size: -; V: TRBV7-9; J: TRBJ1-5; CDR3: CASSLSGYRGNQPQHF; DNA: TGTGCCAGCAGCTTAAGCGGTTACAGAGGCAATCAGCCCCAGCATTTT
D: TRBD2; size: -; V: TRBV4-1; J: TRBJ2-5; CDR3: CASSQDLLAIQETQYF; DNA: TGCGCCAGCAGCCAAGATCTACTAGCGATACAAGAGACCCAGTACTTC
D: -; size: -; V: TRBV4-2; J: TRBJ2-3; CDR3: CASSQDPGVNWVDTQYF; DNA: TGTGCCAGCAGCCAAGATCCGGGAGTGAATTGGGTGGATACGCAGTATTTT
D: TRBD1; size: -; V: TRBV15; J: TRBJ1-3; CDR3: CATSSPGQGGDTIYF; DNA: TGTGCCACCAGCAGTCCGGGACAGGGAGGGGACACCATATATTTT
D: -; size: -; V: TRBV28; J: TRBJ1-2; CDR3: CASSLLGGGDYGYTF; DNA: TGTGCCAGCAGTTTATTAGGGGGTGGGGACTATGGCTACACCTTC
D: -; size: -; V: TRBV5-1; J: TRBJ2-3; CDR3: CASSFIVRDLIGYDTQYF; DNA: TGCGCCAGCAGCTTCATAGTGCGGGACCTCATCGGTTATGATACGCAGTATTTT
D: TRBD1; size: -; V: TRBV28; J: TRBJ1-5; CDR3: CASGTFRGQWGQPQHF; DNA: TGTGCCAGCGGGACTTTCAGGGGGCAGTGGGGTCAGCCCCAGCATTTT
D: -; size: -; V: TRBV19; J: TRBJ1-2; CDR3: CASSIDPFFNYGYTF; DNA: TGTGCCAGTAGTATAGACCCGTTTTTTAACTATGGCTACACCTTC
D: TRBD2; size: -; V: TRBV4-1; J: TRBJ2-3; CDR3: CASSQDQGAGGRDTQYF; DNA: TGCGCCAGCAGCCAAGATCAGGGCGCGGGGGGCCGAGATACGCAGTATTTT
D: TRBD2; size: -; V: TRBV19; J: TRBJ2-7; CDR3: CASSPRLADEQYF; DNA: TGTGCCAGTAGTCCCCGACTAGCCGACGAGCAGTACTTC
D: -; size: -; V: TRBV29-1; J: TRBJ2-1; CDR3: CSAKESSYNEQFF; DNA: TGCAGCGCTAAGGAGAGCTCCTACAATGAGCAGTTCTTC
D: -; size: -; V: TRBV27; J: TRBJ1-2; CDR3: CASSYVGVGYGYTF; DNA: TGTGCCAGCAGTTATGTAGGGGTGGGGTATGGCTACACCTTC
D: -; size: -; V: TRBV7-9; J: TRBJ1-3; CDR3: CASSPALTGRGNTIYF; DNA: TGTGCCAGCAGCCCTGCATTAACGGGGAGAGGAAACACCATATATTTT
D: TRBD1; size: -; V: TRBV6-6; J: TRBJ1-6; CDR3: CASSRLPSTAGGNSPLHF; DNA: TGTGCCAGCAGTCGCCTACCCTCCACGGCAGGGGGGAATTCACCCCTCCACTTT
D: -; size: -; V: TRBV11-1; J: TRBJ2-2; CDR3: CASSWGGIQNTGELFF; DNA: TGTGCCAGCAGCTGGGGGGGCATTCAGAATACCGGGGAGCTGTTTTTT
D: -; size: -; V: TRBV6-1; J: TRBJ1-2; CDR3: CASRSGSYYGYTF; DNA: TGTGCCAGCCGATCAGGGTCGTACTATGGCTACACCTTC
D: -; size: -; V: TRBV28; J: TRBJ2-1; CDR3: CASTFYLGTRSSYNEQFF; DNA: TGTGCCAGCACCTTCTATCTGGGGACAAGGAGCTCCTACAATGAGCAGTTCTTC
D: -; size: once; V: TRBV7-6; J: TRBJ2-3; CDR3: CASSSNTDTQYF; DNA: TGTGCCAGCAGCTCTAACACAGATACGCAGTATTTT
D: TRBD2; size: -; V: TRBV2; J: TRBJ2-1; CDR3: CASSSAGTSGANEQFF; DNA: TGTGCCAGCAGTTCCGCCGGGACTAGCGGGGCCAATGAGCAGTTCTTC
D: -; size: -; V: TRBV12-3/TRBV12-4; J: TRBJ2-2; CDR3: CASSSQYTGELFF; DNA: TGTGCCAGCAGTTCCCAGTACACCGGGGAGCTGTTTTTT
D: -; size: -; V: TRBV19; J: TRBJ1-4; CDR3: CASEAGTTNEKLFF; DNA: TGTGCCAGTGAAGCGGGGACAACTAATGAAAAACTGTTTTTT
D: TRBD1; size: -; V: TRBV25-1; J: TRBJ2-5; CDR3: CASSGTGGLETQYF; DNA: TGTGCCAGCAGTGGGACAGGGGGCCTGGAGACCCAGTACTTC
D: TRBD1; size: -; V: TRBV2; J: TRBJ1-6; CDR3: CASRPGQWNSPLHF; DNA: TGTGCCAGTCGTCCGGGACAGTGGAATTCACCCCTCCACTTT
D: -; size: -; V: TRBV7-9; J: TRBJ2-5; CDR3: CASSWGLLEETQYF; DNA: TGTGCCAGCAGCTGGGGACTTTTAGAAGAGACCCAGTACTTC
D: TRBD2; size: -; V: TRBV5-1; J: TRBJ2-5; CDR3: CASSNGTSGVETQYF; DNA: TGCGCCAGCAGCAACGGGACTAGCGGGGTGGAGACCCAGTACTTC
D: TRBD1; size: -; V: TRBV5-1; J: TRBJ1-3; CDR3: CASSATTGSPNTIYF; DNA: TGCGCCAGCAGCGCGACGACAGGGAGTCCAAACACCATATATTTT
D: -; size: -; V: TRBV10-3; J: TRBJ1-4; CDR3: CAISAGTTNEKLFF; DNA: TGTGCCATCAGTGCGGGGACAACTAATGAAAAACTGTTTTTT
D: TRBD2; size: -; V: TRBV4-2; J: TRBJ2-5; CDR3: CASSQGSSSGGGTQYF; DNA: TGTGCCAGCAGCCAAGGGTCGTCTAGCGGGGGTGGGACCCAGTACTTC
D: -; size: -; V: TRBV18; J: TRBJ1-6; CDR3: CASSPDSNSPLHF; DNA: TGTGCCAGCTCACCGGACAGTAATTCACCCCTCCACTTT
D: TRBD1; size: -; V: TRBV27; J: TRBJ1-5; CDR3: CASSLGWDSLRDSNQPQHF; DNA: TGTGCCAGCAGTTTAGGGTGGGACAGTCTCCGGGACAGCAATCAGCCCCAGCATTTT
D: -; size: -; V: TRBV11-2; J: TRBJ2-7; CDR3: CASSHLWAQKDYEQYF; DNA: TGTGCCAGCAGCCACCTTTGGGCACAGAAAGACTACGAGCAGTACTTC
D: -; size: -; V: TRBV28; J: TRBJ1-1; CDR3: CASSLREVAFF; DNA: TGTGCCAGCAGTTTAAGAGAGGTAGCTTTCTTT